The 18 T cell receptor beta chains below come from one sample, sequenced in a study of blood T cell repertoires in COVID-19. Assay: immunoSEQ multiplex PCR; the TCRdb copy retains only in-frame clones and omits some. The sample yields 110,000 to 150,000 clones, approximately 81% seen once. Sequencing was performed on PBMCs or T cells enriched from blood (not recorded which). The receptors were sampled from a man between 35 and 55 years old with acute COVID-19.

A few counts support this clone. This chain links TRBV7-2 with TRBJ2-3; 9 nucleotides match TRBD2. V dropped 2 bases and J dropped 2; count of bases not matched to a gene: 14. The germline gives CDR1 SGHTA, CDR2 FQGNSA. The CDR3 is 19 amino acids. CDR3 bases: TGTGCCAGCAGCTTATACATTGGGTCGGCGGGAGGGCCCACAGATACGCAGTATTTT. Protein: CASSLYIGSAGGPTDTQYF.

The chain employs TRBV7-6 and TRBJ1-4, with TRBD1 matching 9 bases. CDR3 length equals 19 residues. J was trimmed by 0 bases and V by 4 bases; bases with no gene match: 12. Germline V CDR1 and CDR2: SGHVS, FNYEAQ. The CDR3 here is CASSSLPGTGLTTNEKLFF. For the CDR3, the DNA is TGTGCCAGCAGCTCCTTACCCGGGACAGGGCTCACAACTAATGAAAAACTGTTTTTT.

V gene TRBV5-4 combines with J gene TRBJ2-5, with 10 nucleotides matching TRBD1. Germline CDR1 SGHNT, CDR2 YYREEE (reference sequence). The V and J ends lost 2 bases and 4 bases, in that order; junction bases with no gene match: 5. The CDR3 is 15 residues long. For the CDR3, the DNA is TGTGCCAGCAGCTTACCGACAGGGGGCCGAGAGACCCAGTACTTC. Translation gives CASSLPTGGRETQYF.

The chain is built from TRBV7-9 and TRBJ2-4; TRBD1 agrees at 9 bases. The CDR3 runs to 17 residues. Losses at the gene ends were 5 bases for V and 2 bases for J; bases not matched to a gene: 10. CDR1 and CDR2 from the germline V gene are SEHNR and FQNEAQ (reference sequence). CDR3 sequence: CASSPSPGTGSKNIQYF. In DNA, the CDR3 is TGTGCCAGCAGCCCTAGTCCCGGGACAGGGTCCAAAAACATTCAGTACTTC.

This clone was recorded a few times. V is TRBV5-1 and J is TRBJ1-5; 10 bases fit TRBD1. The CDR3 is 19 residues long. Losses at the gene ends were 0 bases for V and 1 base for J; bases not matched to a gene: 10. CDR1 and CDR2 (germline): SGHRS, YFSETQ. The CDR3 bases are TGCGCCAGCAGCTTGGCCCAAGACAGGGGGCTAGAGAGCAATCAGCCCCAGCATTTT. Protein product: CASSLAQDRGLESNQPQHF.

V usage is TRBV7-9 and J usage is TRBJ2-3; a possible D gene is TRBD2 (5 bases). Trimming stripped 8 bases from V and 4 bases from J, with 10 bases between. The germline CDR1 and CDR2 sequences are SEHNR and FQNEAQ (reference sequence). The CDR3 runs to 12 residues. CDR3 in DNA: TGTGCCAGCTCGGGAACTTCAGATACGCAGTATTTT. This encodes CASSGTSDTQYF.

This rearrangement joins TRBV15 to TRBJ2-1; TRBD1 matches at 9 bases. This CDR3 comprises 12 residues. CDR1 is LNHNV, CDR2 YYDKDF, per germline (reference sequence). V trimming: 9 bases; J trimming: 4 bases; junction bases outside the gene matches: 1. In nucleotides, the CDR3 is TGTGCCACGGGACAGGGTTACAATGAGCAGTTCTTC. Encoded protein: CATGQGYNEQFF.

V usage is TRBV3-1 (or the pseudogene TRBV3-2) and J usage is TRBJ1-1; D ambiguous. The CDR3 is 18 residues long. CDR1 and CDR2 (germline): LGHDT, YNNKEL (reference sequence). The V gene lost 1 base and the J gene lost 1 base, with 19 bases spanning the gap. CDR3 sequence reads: CASSQGRDSKEGNTEAFF. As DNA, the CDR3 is TGTGCCAGCAGCCAAGGACGAGACTCAAAAGAGGGGAACACTGAAGCTTTCTTT.

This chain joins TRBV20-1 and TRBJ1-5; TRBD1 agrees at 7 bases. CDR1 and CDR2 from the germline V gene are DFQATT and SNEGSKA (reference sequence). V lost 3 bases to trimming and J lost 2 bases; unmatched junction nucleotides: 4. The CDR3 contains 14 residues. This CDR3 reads CSASATGGNQPQHF. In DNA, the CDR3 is TGCAGTGCTAGTGCAACAGGGGGCAATCAGCCCCAGCATTTT.

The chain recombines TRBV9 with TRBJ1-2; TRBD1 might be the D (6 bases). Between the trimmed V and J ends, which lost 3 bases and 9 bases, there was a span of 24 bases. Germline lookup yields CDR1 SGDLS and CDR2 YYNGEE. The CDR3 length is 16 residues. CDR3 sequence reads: CASSEGETKQGSSYTF. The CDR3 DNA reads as TGTGCCAGCAGCGAGGGGGAGACAAAACAAGGGTCGAGCTACACCTTC.

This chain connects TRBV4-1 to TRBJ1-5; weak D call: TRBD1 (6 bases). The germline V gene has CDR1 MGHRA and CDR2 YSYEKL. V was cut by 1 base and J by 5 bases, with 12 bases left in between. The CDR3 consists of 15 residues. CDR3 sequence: CASSQVAGADQPQHF. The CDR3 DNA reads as TGCGCCAGCAGCCAAGTGGCAGGGGCGGATCAGCCCCAGCATTTT.

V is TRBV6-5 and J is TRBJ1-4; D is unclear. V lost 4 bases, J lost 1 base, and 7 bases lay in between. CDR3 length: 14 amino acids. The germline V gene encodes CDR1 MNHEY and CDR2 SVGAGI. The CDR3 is CASSSGVTNEKLFF. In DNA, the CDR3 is TGTGCCAGCAGTTCGGGTGTAACTAATGAAAAACTGTTTTTT.

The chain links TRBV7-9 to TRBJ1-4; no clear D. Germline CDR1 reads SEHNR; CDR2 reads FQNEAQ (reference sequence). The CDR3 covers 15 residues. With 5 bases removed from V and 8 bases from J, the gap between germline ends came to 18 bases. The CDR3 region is CASSPMGPAAEKLFF. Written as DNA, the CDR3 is TGTGCCAGCAGCCCGATGGGCCCTGCCGCGGAAAAACTGTTTTTT.

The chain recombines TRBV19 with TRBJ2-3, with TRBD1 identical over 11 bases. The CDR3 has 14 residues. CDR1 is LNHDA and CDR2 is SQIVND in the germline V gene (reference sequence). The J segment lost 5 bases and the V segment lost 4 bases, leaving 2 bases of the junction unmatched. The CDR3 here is CASSRGQGGDTQYF. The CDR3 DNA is TGTGCCAGTAGTAGGGGACAGGGGGGAGATACGCAGTATTTT.

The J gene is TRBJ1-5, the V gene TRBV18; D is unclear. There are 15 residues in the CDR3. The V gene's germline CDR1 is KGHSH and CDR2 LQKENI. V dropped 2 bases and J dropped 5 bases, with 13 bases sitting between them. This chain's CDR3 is CASSPTGSGDQPQHF. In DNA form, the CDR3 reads TGTGCCAGCTCACCAACTGGATCGGGTGATCAGCCCCAGCATTTT.

The CDR3 spells CASSQDSGGNTDTQYF. The CDR3 nucleotides are TGTGCCAGCAGCCAAGATAGCGGGGGAAACACAGATACGCAGTATTTT. The rearrangement joins TRBV3-1 (or the pseudogene TRBV3-2) to TRBJ2-3; 9 bases align to TRBD2. The CDR3 is made up of 16 amino acids. V trimming: 0 bases; J trimming: 2 bases; junction bases outside the gene matches: 3. Per the germline V gene, CDR1 is LGHDT and CDR2 is YNNKEL (reference sequence).

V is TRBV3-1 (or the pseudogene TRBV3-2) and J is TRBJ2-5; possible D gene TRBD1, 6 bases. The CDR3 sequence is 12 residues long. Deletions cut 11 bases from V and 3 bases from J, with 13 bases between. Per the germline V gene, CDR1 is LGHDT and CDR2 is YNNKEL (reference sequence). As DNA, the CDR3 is TGTGCCTCCTCAGGGGTTGAAGAGACCCAGTACTTC. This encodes CASSGVEETQYF.

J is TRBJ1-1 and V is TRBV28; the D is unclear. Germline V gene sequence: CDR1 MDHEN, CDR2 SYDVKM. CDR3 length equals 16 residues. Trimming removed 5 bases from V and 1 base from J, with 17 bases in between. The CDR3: CASSLPGRPGNTEAFF. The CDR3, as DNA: TGTGCCAGCAGTCTCCCCGGGAGGCCGGGGAACACTGAAGCTTTCTTT.